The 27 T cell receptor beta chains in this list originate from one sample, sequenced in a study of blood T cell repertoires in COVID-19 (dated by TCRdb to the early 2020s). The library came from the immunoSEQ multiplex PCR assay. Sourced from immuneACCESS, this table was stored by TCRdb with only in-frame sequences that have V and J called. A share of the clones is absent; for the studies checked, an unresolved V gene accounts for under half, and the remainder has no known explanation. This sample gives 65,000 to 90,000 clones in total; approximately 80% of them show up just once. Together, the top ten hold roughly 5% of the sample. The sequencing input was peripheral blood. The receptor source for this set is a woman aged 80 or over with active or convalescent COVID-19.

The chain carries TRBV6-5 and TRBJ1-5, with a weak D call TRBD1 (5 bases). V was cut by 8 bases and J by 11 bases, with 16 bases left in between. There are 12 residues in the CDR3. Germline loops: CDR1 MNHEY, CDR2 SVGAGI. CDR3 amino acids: CASHSLRGTQHF. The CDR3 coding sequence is TGTGCCAGCCACTCCCTCCGGGGGACCCAGCATTTT.

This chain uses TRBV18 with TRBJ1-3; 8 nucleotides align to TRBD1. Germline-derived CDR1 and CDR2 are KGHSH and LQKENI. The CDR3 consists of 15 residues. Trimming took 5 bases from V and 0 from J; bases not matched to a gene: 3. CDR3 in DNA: TGTGCCAGCTCAGGACAGGGACACTCTGGAAACACCATATATTTT. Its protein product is CASSGQGHSGNTIYF.

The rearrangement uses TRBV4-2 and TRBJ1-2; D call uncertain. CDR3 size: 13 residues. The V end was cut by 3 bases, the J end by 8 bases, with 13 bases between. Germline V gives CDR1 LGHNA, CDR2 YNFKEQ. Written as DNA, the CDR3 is TGTGCCAGCAGCCATTCCGGGAAGGGAGGCTACACCTTC. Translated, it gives CASSHSGKGGYTF.

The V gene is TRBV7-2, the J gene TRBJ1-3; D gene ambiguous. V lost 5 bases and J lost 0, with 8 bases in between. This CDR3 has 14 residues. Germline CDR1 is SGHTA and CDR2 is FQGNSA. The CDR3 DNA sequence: TGTGCCAGCAGCCCGGGGAGCTCTGGAAACACCATATATTTT. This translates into CASSPGSSGNTIYF.

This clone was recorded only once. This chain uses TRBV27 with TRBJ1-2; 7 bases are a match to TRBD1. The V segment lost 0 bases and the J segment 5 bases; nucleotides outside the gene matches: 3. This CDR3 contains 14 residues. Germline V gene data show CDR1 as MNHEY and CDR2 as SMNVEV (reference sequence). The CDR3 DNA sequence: TGTGCCAGCAGTTTATCAGGACAGGCGTATGGCTACACCTTC. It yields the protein CASSLSGQAYGYTF.

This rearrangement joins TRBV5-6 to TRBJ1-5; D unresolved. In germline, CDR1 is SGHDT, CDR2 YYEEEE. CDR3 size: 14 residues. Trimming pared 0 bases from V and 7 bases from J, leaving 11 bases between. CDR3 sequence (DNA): TGTGCCAGCAGCTTGGGCGGGAGAGAACAGCCCCAGCATTTT. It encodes CASSLGGREQPQHF.

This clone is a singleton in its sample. CDR3 sequence: CASSLAAGGGYTF. The CDR3 coding sequence is TGTGCCAGCAGCTTAGCGGCGGGCGGTGGCTACACCTTC. The chain uses TRBV7-9 and TRBJ1-2, with unresolved D. The CDR3 has 13 residues. CDR1 and CDR2 from the germline V gene are SEHNR and FQNEAQ (reference sequence). V was cut by 0 bases and J by 7 bases, with 9 bases left in between.

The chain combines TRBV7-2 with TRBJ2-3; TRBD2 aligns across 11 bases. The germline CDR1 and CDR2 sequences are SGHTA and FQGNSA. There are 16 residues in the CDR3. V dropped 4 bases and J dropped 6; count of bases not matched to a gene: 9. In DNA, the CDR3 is TGTGCCAGCAGCTCGGGATCTAGCGGGGGGTGGGATACGCAGTATTTT. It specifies CASSSGSSGGWDTQYF.

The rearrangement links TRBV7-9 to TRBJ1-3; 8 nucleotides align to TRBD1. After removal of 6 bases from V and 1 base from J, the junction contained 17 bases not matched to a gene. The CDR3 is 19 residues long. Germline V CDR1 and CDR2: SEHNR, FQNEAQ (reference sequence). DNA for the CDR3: TGTGCCAGCAGTCCACGCTGGACAGGGACTATCGAGTCTGGAAACACCATATATTTT. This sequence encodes CASSPRWTGTIESGNTIYF.

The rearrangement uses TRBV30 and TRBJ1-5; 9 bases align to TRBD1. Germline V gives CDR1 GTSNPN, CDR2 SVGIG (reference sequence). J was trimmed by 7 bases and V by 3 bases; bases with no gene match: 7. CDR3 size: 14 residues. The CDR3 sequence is CAWRNRGRDQPQHF. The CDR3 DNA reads TGTGCCTGGAGGAACAGGGGGCGAGACCAGCCCCAGCATTTT.

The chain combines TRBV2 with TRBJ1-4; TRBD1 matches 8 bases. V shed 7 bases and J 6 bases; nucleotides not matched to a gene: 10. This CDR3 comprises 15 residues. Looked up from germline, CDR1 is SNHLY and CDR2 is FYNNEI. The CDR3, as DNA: TGTGCCAGCAAAAACCGGAACAGGGGGGATGAAAAACTGTTTTTT. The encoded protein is CASKNRNRGDEKLFF.

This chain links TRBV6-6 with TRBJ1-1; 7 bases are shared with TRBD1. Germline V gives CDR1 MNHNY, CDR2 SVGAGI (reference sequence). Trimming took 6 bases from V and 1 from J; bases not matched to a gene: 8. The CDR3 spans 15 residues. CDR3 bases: TGTGCCAGCAGCCTCACAGGGGTGCAGAACACTGAAGCTTTCTTT. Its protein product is CASSLTGVQNTEAFF.

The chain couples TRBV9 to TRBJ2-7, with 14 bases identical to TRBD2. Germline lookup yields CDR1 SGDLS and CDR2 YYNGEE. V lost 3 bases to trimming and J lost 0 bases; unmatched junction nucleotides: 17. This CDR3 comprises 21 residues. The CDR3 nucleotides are TGTGCCAGCAGCGCGGGACTAGCGGGAGTCACTAAAAGGCGGGACTCCTACGAGCAGTACTTC. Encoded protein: CASSAGLAGVTKRRDSYEQYF.

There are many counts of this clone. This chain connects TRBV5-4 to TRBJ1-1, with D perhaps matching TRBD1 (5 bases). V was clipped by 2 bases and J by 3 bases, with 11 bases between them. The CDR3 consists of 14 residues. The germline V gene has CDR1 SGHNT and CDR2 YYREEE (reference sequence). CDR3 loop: CASSFQGGDTEAFF. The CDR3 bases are TGTGCCAGCAGCTTTCAGGGTGGAGACACTGAAGCTTTCTTT.

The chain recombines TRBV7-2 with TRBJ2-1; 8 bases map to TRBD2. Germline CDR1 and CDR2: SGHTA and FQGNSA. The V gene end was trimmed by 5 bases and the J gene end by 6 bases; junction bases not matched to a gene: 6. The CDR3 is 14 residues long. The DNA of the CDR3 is TGTGCCAGCAGCGGACGGACTAGCCGCAATGAGCAGTTCTTC. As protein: CASSGRTSRNEQFF.

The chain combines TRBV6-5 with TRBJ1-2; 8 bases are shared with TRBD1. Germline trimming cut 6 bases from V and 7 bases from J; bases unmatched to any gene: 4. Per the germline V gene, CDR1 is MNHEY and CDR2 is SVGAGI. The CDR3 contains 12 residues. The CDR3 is CASRQGAFGYTF. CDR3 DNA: TGTGCCAGCAGGCAGGGGGCGTTTGGCTACACCTTC.

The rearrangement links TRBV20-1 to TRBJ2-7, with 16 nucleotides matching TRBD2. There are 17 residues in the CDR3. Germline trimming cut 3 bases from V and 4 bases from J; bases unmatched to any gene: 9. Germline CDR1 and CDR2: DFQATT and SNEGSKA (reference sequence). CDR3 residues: CSASTGTSGRAGYEQYF. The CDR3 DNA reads TGCAGTGCTAGTACCGGGACTAGCGGGAGGGCCGGATACGAGCAGTACTTC.

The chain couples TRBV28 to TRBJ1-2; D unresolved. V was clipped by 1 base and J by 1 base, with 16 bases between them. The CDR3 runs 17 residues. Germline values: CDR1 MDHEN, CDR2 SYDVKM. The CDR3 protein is CASSLLLRVQINYGYTF. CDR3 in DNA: TGTGCCAGCAGTTTATTATTGAGGGTACAGATTAACTATGGCTACACCTTC.

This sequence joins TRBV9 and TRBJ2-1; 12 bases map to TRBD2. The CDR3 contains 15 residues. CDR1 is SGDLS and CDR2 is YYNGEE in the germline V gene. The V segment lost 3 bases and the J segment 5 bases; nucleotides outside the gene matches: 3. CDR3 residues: CASSGGLAGHNEQFF. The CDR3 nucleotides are TGTGCCAGCAGCGGAGGACTAGCGGGACACAATGAGCAGTTCTTC.

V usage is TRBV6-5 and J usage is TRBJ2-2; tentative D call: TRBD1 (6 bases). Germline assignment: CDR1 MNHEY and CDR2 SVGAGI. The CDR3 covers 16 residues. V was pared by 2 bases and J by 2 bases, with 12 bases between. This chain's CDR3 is CASSYVRTVNTGELFF. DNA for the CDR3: TGTGCCAGCAGTTACGTTCGGACAGTTAACACCGGGGAGCTGTTTTTT.

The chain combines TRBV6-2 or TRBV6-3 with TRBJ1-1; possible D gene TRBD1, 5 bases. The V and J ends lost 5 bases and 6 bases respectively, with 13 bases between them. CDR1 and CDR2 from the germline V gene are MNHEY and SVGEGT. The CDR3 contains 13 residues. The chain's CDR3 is CASSPLRVAEAFF. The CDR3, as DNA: TGTGCCAGCAGTCCCCTCAGGGTCGCTGAAGCTTTCTTT.

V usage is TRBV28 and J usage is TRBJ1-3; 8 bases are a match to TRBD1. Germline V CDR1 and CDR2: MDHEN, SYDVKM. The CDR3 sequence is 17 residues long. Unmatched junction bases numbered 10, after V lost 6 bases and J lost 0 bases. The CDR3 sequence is CASSLGTGKSSGNTIYF. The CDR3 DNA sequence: TGTGCCAGCAGCCTAGGGACAGGCAAATCCTCTGGAAACACCATATATTTT.

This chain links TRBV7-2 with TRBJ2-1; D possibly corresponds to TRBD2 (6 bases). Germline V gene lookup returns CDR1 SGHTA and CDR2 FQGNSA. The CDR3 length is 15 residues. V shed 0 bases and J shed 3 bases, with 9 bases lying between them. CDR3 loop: CASSLAGLVYNEQFF. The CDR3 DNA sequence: TGTGCCAGCAGCTTAGCGGGACTCGTCTACAATGAGCAGTTCTTC. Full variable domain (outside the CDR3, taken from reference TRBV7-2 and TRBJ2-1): GAGVSQSPSNKVTEKGKDVELRCDPISGHTALYWYRQSLGQGLEFLIYFQGNSAPDKSGLPSDRFSAERTGGSVSTLTIQRTQQEDSAVYLCASSLAGLVYNEQFFGPGTRLTVL.

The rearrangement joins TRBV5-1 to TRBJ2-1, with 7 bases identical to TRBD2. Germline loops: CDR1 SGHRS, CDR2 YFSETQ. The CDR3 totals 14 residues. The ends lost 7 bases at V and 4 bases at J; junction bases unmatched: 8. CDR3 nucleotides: TGCGCCAGCTCGGGCCTAGCGGATTACAATGAGCAGTTCTTC. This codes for CASSGLADYNEQFF.

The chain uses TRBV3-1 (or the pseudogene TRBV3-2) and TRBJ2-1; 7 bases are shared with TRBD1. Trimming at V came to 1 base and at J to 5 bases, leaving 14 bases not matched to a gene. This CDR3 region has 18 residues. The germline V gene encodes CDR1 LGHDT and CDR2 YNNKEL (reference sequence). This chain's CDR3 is CASSQVPNRMDRNNEQFF. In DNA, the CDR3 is TGTGCCAGCAGCCAAGTCCCGAACCGGATGGACAGGAACAATGAGCAGTTCTTC.

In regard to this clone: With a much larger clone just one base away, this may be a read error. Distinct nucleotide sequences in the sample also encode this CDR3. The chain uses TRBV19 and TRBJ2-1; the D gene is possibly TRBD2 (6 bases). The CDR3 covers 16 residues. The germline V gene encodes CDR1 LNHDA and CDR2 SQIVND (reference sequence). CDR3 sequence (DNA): TGTGCTAGTAGTATCTATGGCGGGAACTCCTACAATGAGCAGTTCTTC. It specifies CASSIYGGNSYNEQFF.

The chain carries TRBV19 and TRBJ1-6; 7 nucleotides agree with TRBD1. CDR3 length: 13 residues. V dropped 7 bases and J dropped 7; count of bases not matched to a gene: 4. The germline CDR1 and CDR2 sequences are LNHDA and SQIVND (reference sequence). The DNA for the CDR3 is TGTGCCAGTACGGGACAGCCGAATTCACCCCTCCACTTT. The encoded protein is CASTGQPNSPLHF. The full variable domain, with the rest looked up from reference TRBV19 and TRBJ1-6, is DGGITQSPKYLFRKEGQNVTLSCEQNLNHDAMYWYRQDPGQGLRLIYYSQIVNDFQKGDIAEGYSVSREKKESFPLTVTSAQKNPTAFYLCASTGQPNSPLHFGNGTRLTVT.